These 8 T cell receptor beta chains were all obtained from the same sample, sequenced in a study of OX40 agonist ivuxolimab in advanced cancers. Assay: immunoSEQ multiplex PCR; the TCRdb copy retains only in-frame clones and omits some. The sample lists 74,000 or so clones; around nine tenths were seen once. The source was CD4+ or CD8+ T cells sorted from blood, collected in a trial of the OX40 agonist ivuxolimab. All receptors derive from an adult with an advanced solid tumor such as melanoma, head and neck, liver or kidney cancer.

The J gene is TRBJ2-2, the V gene TRBV6-1, with 8 bases aligning to TRBD2. Germline assignment: CDR1 MNHNS and CDR2 SASEGT. V was clipped by 2 bases and J by 5 bases; unmatched bases: 7. There are 16 residues in the CDR3. As DNA, the CDR3 is TGTGCCAGCAGTGAACCGGGACTAGTTATGACCGGGGAGCTGTTTTTT. This translates into CASSEPGLVMTGELFF.

The chain couples TRBV19 to TRBJ2-5; TRBD1 agrees at 8 bases. The CDR3 spans 15 residues. Germline V CDR1 and CDR2: LNHDA, SQIVND (reference sequence). The V gene end was trimmed by 4 bases and the J gene end by 5 bases; junction bases not matched to a gene: 9. The CDR3 DNA sequence: TGTGCCAGTAGTAACGGACAGGGATTACTGGAGACCCAGTACTTC. This gives the protein CASSNGQGLLETQYF.

The V and J genes are TRBV13 and TRBJ1-1; no clear D. Germline V gives CDR1 PRHDT, CDR2 FYEKMQ (reference sequence). This CDR3 is 12 amino acids long. The V and J ends lost 1 base and 7 bases respectively, with 7 bases between them. CDR3 loop: CASSLATFEAFF. The DNA of the CDR3 is TGTGCCAGCAGCTTAGCGACCTTTGAAGCTTTCTTT. Based on the CDR3 plus reference TRBV13 and TRBJ1-1, the full variable domain is AAGVIQSPRHLIKEKRETATLKCYPIPRHDTVYWYQQGPGQDPQFLISFYEKMQSDKGSIPDRFSAQQFSDYHSELNMSSLELGDSALYFCASSLATFEAFFGQGTRLTVV.

The J gene is TRBJ1-5, the V gene TRBV6-1; TRBD1 aligns across 7 bases. V gave up 4 bases and J gave up 6 bases; unmatched junction bases: 9. Germline CDR1 and CDR2: MNHNS and SASEGT. The CDR3 runs 15 residues. CDR3 in amino acids: CASSGERQGGQPQHF. DNA of the CDR3: TGTGCCAGCAGTGGGGAGCGACAGGGCGGTCAGCCCCAGCATTTT.

This clone was seen once. This rearrangement joins TRBV18 to TRBJ2-5; D is ambiguous. The length of the CDR3 is 13 residues. Per the germline V gene, CDR1 is KGHSH and CDR2 is LQKENI. Trimming left V 3 bases short and J 0 bases short, with 5 bases between. The CDR3 DNA reads TGTGCCAGCTCACCCAACAACCAAGAGACCCAGTACTTC. This translates into CASSPNNQETQYF.

The V gene is TRBV2, the J gene TRBJ1-1, with 8 bases aligning to TRBD1. There are 13 residues in the CDR3. V lost 6 bases to trimming and J lost 10 bases; unmatched junction nucleotides: 10. Germline V CDR1 and CDR2: SNHLY, FYNNEI. DNA for the CDR3: TGTGCCAGCAGGGCCCGGGACAGGTTTTTAGCTTTCTTT. Its protein is CASRARDRFLAFF. The entire variable domain, with the rest obtained from reference TRBV2 and TRBJ1-1, is as follows: EPEVTQTPSHQVTQMGQEVILRCVPISNHLYFYWYRQILGQKVEFLVSFYNNEISEKSEIFDDQFSVERPDGSNFTLKIRSTKLEDSAMYFCASRARDRFLAFFGQGTRLTVV.

The chain couples TRBV18 to TRBJ2-1; unclear D gene. In germline, CDR1 is KGHSH, CDR2 LQKENI. Trimming removed 3 bases at V and 0 bases at J, with 12 bases between. The CDR3 has 16 amino acids. The CDR3, as DNA: TGTGCCAGCTCACCTCGTAAGCGCAGCTCCTACAATGAGCAGTTCTTC. Protein: CASSPRKRSSYNEQFF.

The J gene is TRBJ2-7, the V gene TRBV2; no definite D call. The CDR3 spans 13 residues. Germline CDR1 is SNHLY and CDR2 is FYNNEI. The V end was cut by 4 bases, the J end by 3 bases, with 10 bases between. The DNA for the CDR3 is TGTGCCAGCAGTGCGGACGGGTTCTACGAGCAGTACTTC. It translates to CASSADGFYEQYF. The complete variable domain, with remaining parts taken from reference TRBV2 and TRBJ2-7, reads EPEVTQTPSHQVTQMGQEVILRCVPISNHLYFYWYRQILGQKVEFLVSFYNNEISEKSEIFDDQFSVERPDGSNFTLKIRSTKLEDSAMYFCASSADGFYEQYFGPGTRLTVT.